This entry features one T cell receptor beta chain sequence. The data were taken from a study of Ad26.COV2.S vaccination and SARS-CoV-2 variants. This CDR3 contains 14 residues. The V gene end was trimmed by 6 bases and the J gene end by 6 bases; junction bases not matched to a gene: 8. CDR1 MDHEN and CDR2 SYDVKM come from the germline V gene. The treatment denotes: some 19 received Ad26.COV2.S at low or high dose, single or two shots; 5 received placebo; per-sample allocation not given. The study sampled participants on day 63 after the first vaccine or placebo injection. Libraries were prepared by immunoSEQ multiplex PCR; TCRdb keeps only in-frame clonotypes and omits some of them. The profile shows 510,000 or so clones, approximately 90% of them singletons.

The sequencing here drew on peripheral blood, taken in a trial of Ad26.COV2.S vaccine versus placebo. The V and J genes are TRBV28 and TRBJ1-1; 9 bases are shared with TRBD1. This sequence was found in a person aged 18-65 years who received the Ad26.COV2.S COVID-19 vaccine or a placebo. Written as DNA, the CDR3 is TGTGCCAGCAGCCCGACAGGGGGTAGGCCTGAAGCTTTCTTT. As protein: CASSPTGGRPEAFF.